This T cell receptor (beta chain) was identified during a study of CD8+CD57+ T cells in acquired aplastic anemia. Researchers used genomic DNA as the template to profile TCR beta VDJ and CDR3. MiXCR, run by TCRdb on the reads, gives a single entry per CDR3 protein. The table has 150,000 to 200,000 distinct CDR3 sequences, 71% seen once; the top ten hold around 45%. Germline V gives CDR1 KGHDR, CDR2 SFDVKD. The CDR3 is 13 residues long. V was pared by 4 bases and J by 3 bases, with 9 bases between. Only patients with CD8+CD57+ cell expansion on flow cytometry were chosen for sequencing. This clonotype was seen only a few times.

The source of this sequence is a human donor with aplastic anemia. The sample was sorted CD4+, CD8+, or CD8+CD57+ T cells (not recorded which) from PBMCs. The chain is built from TRBV24-1 and TRBJ2-7; D is undetermined. This CDR3 reads CATSDAGVYEQYF. DNA of the CDR3: TGTGCCACCAGTGACGCCGGAGTCTACGAGCAGTACTTC.